This T cell receptor (beta chain) is from a study of cytomegalovirus exposure and HLA in healthy donors (TCRdb year 2017). The study in broad terms: In an earlier analysis of roughly 500 of the donors, around 290 Gb of sequence data and approximately 100 million unique TCR beta sequences from 180 million or so T cells were reported. Approximately 310 gigabases of sequencing data and around 90 million unique TCR sequences made up an early release that covered nearly 650 HLA-typed donors. Of the approximately 400 genotyped donors, approximately 80% fell in the genetic ancestry cluster associated with self-reported Caucasian donors. The study was designed to test whether signatures of past pathogen exposure could be identified by cataloging public T cell receptors. The T cell repertoires of 670 or so subjects were profiled by immunosequencing and related to cytomegalovirus serostatus. In addition to the first cohort of around 670 subjects, a separate validation cohort of some 120 different subjects was used. The study combined high-throughput TCR immunosequencing, statistical association of individual TCRs with disease status, and machine learning to predict cytomegalovirus infection status. To study patterns of TCR occurrence, a later analysis re-analyzed previously published TCR beta repertoires from several hundred donors and added high-resolution HLA genotyping. Rather than using new phenotypic data, the later analysis identified candidate immune exposures from TCR beta sequences and from how often those sequences occurred across donors. In an earlier analysis of 500 to 650 of the donors, high-throughput TCR beta sequencing was used to judge whether each TCR beta V gene segment behaved as functional or pseudogenic. Donor age, sex, ethnicity and CMV serostatus were compiled alongside the repertoire data. A later genetic analysis used genome-wide SNP genotypes for 398 of the 666 donors, treating that subset as a discovery cohort. Every discovery cohort repertoire had been produced on one sequencing platform. Both class I and class II loci were covered by HLA typing, at four-digit resolution. The number of donors typed differed by locus, with roughly 620-640 for A, B, C, DRB1 and DQB1, 522 for DQA1, 600 to 610 for DPA1, and around 450 for DPB1. Roughly five DR-DQ haplotypes were handled as single units for association and clustering, since linkage in the cohort was strong. Among 300 to 500 genotyped donors of the cohort, an average of around 250,000 unique TCR beta nucleotide sequences was sequenced per donor, of which about 19% were non-productive.

From the germline V gene (reference sequence), CDR1 is MNHNY and CDR2 is SVGAGI. The V end loses 0 bases and the J end loses 6 bases, and a stretch of 11 bases separates them. The CDR3 measures 15 amino acids from cysteine to phenylalanine. The only DNA kept is the CDR3, 45 bases in frame from the first base. Concerning this clone itself: What antigen it recognizes has not been identified. No base quality information exists; no much larger clone differs at one position.

Library preparation used the immunoSEQ multiplex PCR assay. The multiplex PCR relied on a mix of 60 forward primers for TCR Vbeta segments and 13 reverse primers for TCR Jbeta segments. The CDR3 region of rearranged TCR beta genes was amplified from genomic DNA by a multiplex PCR assay. The Illumina HiSeq System was used to sequence the amplified TCR beta libraries as 87-base-pair reads. The original pipeline was this. A later analysis counted some 80 million unique TCR beta chains across the 550 to 750 repertoires, and around 12 million of these chains were shared by at least two donors. A nearest-neighbor algorithm error-corrected the raw reads and collapsed the reads into unique sequences, merging closely related sequences to remove PCR and sequencing errors. CDR3 sequences were aligned to IMGT reference sequences to assign V, D and J gene segments. Each retained sequence needed at least a six-nucleotide match to both a V gene segment and a J gene segment. A rearrangement counted as productive if the CDR3 had no stop codons and remained in frame with V and J, and every other rearrangement counted as non-productive. Following IMGT convention, CDR3 was defined as the stretch from the second conserved V-encoded cysteine to the conserved J-encoded phenylalanine. The earlier analysis of about 610 of the donors excluded any sequence lacking an unambiguous match to a single V gene segment. In an earlier analysis of 587 of the donors, V segments were called functional above 56.7% productive rearrangements and were called segregating when the between-donor standard deviation exceeded 5%. A statistical classification framework was built for diagnosing cytomegalovirus status from the catalog of TCR beta chain sequences. A later analysis assigned V and J genes by comparing TCR nucleotide sequences with IMGT/GENE-DB human TR gene sequences. A later analysis assigned CDR3 sequences and most-parsimonious VDJ recombination scenarios with the TCRdist pipeline. In a later analysis, each TCR beta chain was defined by its CDR3 amino acid sequence together with its V-gene family, and reads lacking a unique V-gene family were excluded. As a way to deal with suspected cross-contamination and a sequencing artifact, a later analysis dropped over 550 nucleotide sequences that were highly shared and had low generation probability. A later analysis calculated a clonal expansion index for each public chain from normalized within-repertoire ranks of inferred template counts. Generation probabilities in a later analysis came from a VDJ recombination model fitted to out-of-frame rearrangements, and those results were checked against IGoR. In a later analysis, TCR-TCR, TCR-HLA and TCR-CMV co-occurrence was scored with hypergeometric tests, and a repertoire-size bias correction was applied to TCR pairs. To estimate false discovery rates, a later analysis permuted the HLA or CMV assignments 20 times. In a later analysis, co-occurring TCRs were grouped using DBSCAN, and TCRdist sequence similarity was added for clustering within HLA-allele-positive subsets. Repertoires with fewer than 30,000 or more than 120,000 public chains were left out of co-occurrence clustering, as were five repertoires with anomalous nucleotide sharing. In its TCRdb copy, this immuneACCESS table keeps in-frame sequences only and misses some clones. Where compared with another copy, unresolved V genes explain less than half of these, and the others have no known cause. For V, J and clone size, that table is used; D and trimming come from the DNA. This sample gives tens of thousands of clones in total; roughly 73% of them show up just once. The ten largest clones represent more than 7.5% of the sample.

On the study overall, not on this receptor specifically: A later analysis reported that several top co-occurrence clusters appeared linked to parvovirus B19, influenza, CMV and Epstein-Barr virus. CMV serostatus was the only immune exposure information available for the cohort. Most CMV-associated TCR beta chains appeared to be HLA-restricted in a later analysis, and the HLA associations seemed to be driven largely by CMV exposure. Only TCR beta chains were sequenced in this cohort, and the absence of alpha or paired-chain data limited detectable features. Correlated functional status among segregating V segments might reflect linkage disequilibrium, but an unknown experimental factor could not be ruled out. Most TCR sequences were seen in very few donors, while some public TCRs were found in many individuals. When HLA alleles, especially DR and DQ, strongly co-occurred, TCR associations were difficult to assign to individual alleles. V-gene and J-gene trimming of TCR beta chains was associated with a missense DCLRE1C variant in a later genetic analysis, and the association was replicated in an independent cohort. In vitro tests confirmed that a few of the cytomegalovirus-associated TCR beta chains recognize cytomegalovirus antigens. A further reported finding was that TCR beta sequences accurately predicted the HLA-A and HLA-B alleles for most subjects in the first cohort. The classifier was reported to diagnose cytomegalovirus status with high specificity and sensitivity in both the original and validation cohorts. Because the 87-base-pair reads could not distinguish some IMGT-functional V segments, including TRBV6-2 and TRBV6-3, those segments were excluded. A later analysis associated about 17,000 TCR beta sequences with specific HLA alleles at a false discovery rate of 0.05. The study gave a list of 150 to 200 TCR beta chains associated with cytomegalovirus. In an earlier analysis of several hundred of the donors, most TCR beta V segments were observed in productive rearrangements about 87% or about 30% of the time, broadly matching IMGT annotations. Roughly uniform sequencing depth across donors was assumed in presence/absence analyses, although this assumption may not hold. The earlier analysis of fewer than 750 of the donors excluded some 15 rarely observed V segments, including chromosome 9 orphons, because counts were too low. In a later analysis, the rate of TCR association differed among HLA loci, with DRB1 alleles having the most associated TCRs and HLA-C alleles having the fewest. The authors suggested that the approach could potentially be extended to other disease states and immunological phenotypes. In a later analysis, HLA-associated TCR beta chains were found to be more clonally expanded and to have lower generation probabilities than equally common non-associated chains. A cluster of highly shared sequence variants was judged likely to be a technical artifact of the sequencing pipeline. Because HLA typing was missing for some donors at each locus, association tests included only the typed subset. Compared with the approximately 710-donor mean, donors in an Asian-associated ancestry cluster had fewer N-insertions in productive TCRs, according to a later genetic analysis.

In total, roughly 670 healthy bone marrow donors made up the cohort. At the time of sampling, every cohort member was nominally healthy, though immune exposures that went unrecorded were likely present. The donor was CMV seronegative and was included in the group of about 400 seronegative cohort members. A peripheral blood sample was provided by each donor, and peripheral blood mononuclear cells were used for TCR beta sequencing. Genomic DNA extraction from the blood cell samples was performed with the Qiagen DNeasy Blood Extraction Kit. The material sequenced was PBMCs. The chain joins TRBV6-6 to TRBJ1-4; no confident D gene assignment can be made. This sequence originates from a man aged 35-49 years in good health and CMV-seronegative. The DNA sequence is as follows: TGTGCCAGCAGTTACTCTGTCAGGTCGTATGAAAAACTGTTTTTT. Its protein is CASSYSVRSYEKLFF.